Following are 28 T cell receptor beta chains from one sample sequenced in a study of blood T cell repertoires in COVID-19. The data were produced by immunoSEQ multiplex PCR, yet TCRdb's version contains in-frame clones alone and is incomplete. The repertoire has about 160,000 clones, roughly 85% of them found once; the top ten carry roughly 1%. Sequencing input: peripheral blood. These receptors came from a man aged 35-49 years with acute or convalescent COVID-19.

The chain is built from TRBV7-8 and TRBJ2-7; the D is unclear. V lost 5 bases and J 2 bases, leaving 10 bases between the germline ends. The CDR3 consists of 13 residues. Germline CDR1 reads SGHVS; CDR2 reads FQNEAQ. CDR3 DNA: TGTGCCAGCAGCCCCGGGTCTACCTACGAGCAGTACTTC. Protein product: CASSPGSTYEQYF. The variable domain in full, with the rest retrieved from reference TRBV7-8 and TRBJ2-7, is GAGVSQSPRYKVAKRGQDVALRCDPISGHVSLFWYQQALGQGPEFLTYFQNEAQLDKSGLPSDRFFAERPEGSVSTLKIQRTQQEDSAVYLCASSPGSTYEQYFGPGTRLTVT.

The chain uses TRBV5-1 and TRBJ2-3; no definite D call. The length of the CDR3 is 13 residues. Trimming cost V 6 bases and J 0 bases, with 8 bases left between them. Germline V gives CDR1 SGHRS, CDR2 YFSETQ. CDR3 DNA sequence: TGCGCCAGCAACGCGGCTAGCACAGATACGCAGTATTTT. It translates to CASNAASTDTQYF.

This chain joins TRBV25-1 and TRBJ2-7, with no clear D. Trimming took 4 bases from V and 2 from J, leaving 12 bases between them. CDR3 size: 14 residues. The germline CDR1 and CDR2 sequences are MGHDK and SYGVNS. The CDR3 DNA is TGTGCCAGCAGTGCTCGCTACTTACCCTACGAGCAGTACTTC. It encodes CASSARYLPYEQYF.

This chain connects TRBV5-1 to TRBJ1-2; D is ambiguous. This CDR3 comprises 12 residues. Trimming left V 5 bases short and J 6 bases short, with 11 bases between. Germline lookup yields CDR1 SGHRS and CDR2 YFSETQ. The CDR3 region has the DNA TGCGCCAGCAGGGCCGACTACGATGGCTACACCTTC. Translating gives CASRADYDGYTF.

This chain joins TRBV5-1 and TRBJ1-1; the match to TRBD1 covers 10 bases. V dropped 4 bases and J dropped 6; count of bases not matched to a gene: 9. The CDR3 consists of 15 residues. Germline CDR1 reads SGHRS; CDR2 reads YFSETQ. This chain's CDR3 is CASSGGTGAGAEAFF. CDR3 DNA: TGCGCCAGCAGCGGAGGGACAGGGGCAGGGGCTGAAGCTTTCTTT.

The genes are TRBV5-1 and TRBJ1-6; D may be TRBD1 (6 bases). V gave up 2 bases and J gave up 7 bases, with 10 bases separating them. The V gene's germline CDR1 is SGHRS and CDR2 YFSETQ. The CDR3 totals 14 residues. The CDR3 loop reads CASSLGQLNSPLHF. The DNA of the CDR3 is TGCGCCAGCAGCTTAGGACAGCTAAATTCACCCCTCCACTTT.

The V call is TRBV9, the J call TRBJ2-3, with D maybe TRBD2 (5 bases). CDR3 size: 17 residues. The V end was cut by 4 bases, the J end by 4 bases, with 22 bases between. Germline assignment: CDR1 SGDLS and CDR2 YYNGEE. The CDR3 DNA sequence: TGTGCCAGCAGCTCCCGTTTAGACTACTCAAGCTCAGATACGCAGTATTTT. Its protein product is CASSSRLDYSSSDTQYF.

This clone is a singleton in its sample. CDR3 nucleotide sequence: TGTGCCAGCCCTTTAGGCAATCAGCCCCAGCATTTT. It specifies CASPLGNQPQHF. This chain uses TRBV12-1 with TRBJ1-5. TRBV12-1 is shown as a pseudogene. The CDR3 is 12 amino acids.

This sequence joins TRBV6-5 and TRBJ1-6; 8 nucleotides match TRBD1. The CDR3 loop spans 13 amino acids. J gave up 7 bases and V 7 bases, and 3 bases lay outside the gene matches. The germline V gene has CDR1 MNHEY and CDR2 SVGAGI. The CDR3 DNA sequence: TGTGCCAGCACAGGGGGCACAAATTCACCCCTCCACTTT. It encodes CASTGGTNSPLHF.

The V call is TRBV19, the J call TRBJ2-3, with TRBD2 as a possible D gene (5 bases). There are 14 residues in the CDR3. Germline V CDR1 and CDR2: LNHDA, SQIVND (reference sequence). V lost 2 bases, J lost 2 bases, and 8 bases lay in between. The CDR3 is CASSIKDFTDTQYF. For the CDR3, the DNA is TGTGCCAGTAGTATAAAGGACTTCACAGATACGCAGTATTTT. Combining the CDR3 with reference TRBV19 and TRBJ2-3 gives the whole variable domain DGGITQSPKYLFRKEGQNVTLSCEQNLNHDAMYWYRQDPGQGLRLIYYSQIVNDFQKGDIAEGYSVSREKKESFPLTVTSAQKNPTAFYLCASSIKDFTDTQYFGPGTRLTVL.

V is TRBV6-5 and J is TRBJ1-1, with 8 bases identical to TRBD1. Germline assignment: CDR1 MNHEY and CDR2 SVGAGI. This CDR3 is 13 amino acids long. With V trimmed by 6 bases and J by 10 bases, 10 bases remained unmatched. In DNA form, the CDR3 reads TGTGCCAGCAGCACAGGACAGGGCCCTTTAGCTTTCTTT. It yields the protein CASSTGQGPLAFF.

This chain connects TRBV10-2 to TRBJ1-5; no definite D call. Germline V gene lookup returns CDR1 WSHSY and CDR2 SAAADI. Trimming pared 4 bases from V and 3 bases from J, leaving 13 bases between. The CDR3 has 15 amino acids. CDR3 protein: CASSGREGLNQPQHF. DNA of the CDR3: TGCGCCAGCAGTGGTCGAGAGGGCCTCAATCAGCCCCAGCATTTT.

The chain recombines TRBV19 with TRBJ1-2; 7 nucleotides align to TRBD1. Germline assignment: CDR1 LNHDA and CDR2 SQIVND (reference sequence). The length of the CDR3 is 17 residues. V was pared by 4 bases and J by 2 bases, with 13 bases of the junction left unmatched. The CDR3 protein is CASSTQGTLNVNYGYTF. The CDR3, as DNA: TGTGCCAGTAGTACACAGGGGACACTAAACGTAAACTATGGCTACACCTTC.

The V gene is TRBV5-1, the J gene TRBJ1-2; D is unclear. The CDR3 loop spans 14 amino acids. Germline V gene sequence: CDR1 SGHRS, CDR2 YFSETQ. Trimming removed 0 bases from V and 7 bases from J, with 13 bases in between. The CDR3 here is CASSLGPVPLGYTF. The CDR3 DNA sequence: TGCGCCAGCAGCTTGGGGCCCGTCCCCCTTGGCTACACCTTC.

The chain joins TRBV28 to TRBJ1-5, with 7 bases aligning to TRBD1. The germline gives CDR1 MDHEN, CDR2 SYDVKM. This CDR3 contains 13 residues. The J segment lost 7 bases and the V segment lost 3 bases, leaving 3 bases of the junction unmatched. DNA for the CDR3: TGTGCCAGCAGTTTCAGGGGGTACCAGCCCCAGCATTTT. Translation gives CASSFRGYQPQHF.

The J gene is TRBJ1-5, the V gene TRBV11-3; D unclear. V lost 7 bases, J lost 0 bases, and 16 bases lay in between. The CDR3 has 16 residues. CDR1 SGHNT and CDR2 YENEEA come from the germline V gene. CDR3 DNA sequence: TGTGCCAGCATCGTGCCGGGGAGATATAGCAATCAGCCCCAGCATTTT. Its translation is CASIVPGRYSNQPQHF.

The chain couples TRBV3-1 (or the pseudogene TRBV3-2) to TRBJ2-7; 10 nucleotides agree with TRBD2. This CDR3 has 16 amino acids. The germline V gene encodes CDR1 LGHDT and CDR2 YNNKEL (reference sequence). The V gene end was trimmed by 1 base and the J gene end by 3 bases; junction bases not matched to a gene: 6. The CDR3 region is CASSQAARTSGYEQYF. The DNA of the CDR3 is TGTGCCAGCAGCCAAGCCGCCAGGACTAGCGGCTACGAGCAGTACTTC.

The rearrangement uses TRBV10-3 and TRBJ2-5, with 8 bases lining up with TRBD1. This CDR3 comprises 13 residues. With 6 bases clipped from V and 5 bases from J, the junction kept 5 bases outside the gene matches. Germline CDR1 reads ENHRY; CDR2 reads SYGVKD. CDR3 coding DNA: TGTGCCATCAGCAGGGGGCTCGGGGAGACCCAGTACTTC. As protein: CAISRGLGETQYF.

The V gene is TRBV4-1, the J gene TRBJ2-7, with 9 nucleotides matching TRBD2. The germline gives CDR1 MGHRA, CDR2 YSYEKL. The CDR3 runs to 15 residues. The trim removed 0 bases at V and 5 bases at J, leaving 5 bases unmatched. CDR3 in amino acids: CASSQDWRGGDEQYF. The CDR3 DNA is TGCGCCAGCAGCCAAGATTGGCGGGGGGGGGACGAGCAGTACTTC.

CDR3 DNA: TGCGCCAGCAGCCAAGATGACAGTATCTCCTACACCTTC. Translating it yields CASSQDDSISYTF. V is TRBV4-1 and J is TRBJ1-2, with TRBD1 as a possible D gene (5 bases). V shed 0 bases and J shed 10 bases, with 12 bases lying between them. This CDR3 spans 13 amino acids. CDR1 and CDR2 from the germline V gene are MGHRA and YSYEKL.

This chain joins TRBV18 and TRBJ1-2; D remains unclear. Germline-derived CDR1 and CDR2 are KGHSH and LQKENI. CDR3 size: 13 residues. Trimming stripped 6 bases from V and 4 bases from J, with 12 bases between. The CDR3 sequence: CASSEGAFYGYTF. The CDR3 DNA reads TGTGCCAGCTCGGAGGGCGCCTTCTATGGCTACACCTTC.

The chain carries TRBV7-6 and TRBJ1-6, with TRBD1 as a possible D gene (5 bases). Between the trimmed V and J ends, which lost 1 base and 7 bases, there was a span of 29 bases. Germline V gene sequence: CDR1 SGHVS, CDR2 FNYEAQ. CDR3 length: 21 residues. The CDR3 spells CASSLGVRQGSKGTINSPLHF. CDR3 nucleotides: TGTGCCAGCAGCTTAGGAGTCCGACAAGGGTCTAAGGGGACTATAAATTCACCCCTCCACTTT.

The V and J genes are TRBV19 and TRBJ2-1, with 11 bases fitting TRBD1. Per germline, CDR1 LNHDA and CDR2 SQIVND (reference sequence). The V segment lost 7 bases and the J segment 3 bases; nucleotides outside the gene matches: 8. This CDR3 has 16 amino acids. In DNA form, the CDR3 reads TGTGCCAGTACTCTCAGCGGGACAGGGGGCTACAATGAGCAGTTCTTC. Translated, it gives CASTLSGTGGYNEQFF.

For the CDR3, the DNA is TGCGCCAGCCGACAGGGGACCGCCTACAATGAGCAGTTCTTC. Translated, it gives CASRQGTAYNEQFF. The chain uses TRBV5-1 and TRBJ2-1, with 8 positions matching TRBD1. The CDR3 runs 14 residues. V was clipped by 7 bases and J by 2 bases; unmatched bases: 5. Germline values: CDR1 SGHRS, CDR2 YFSETQ.

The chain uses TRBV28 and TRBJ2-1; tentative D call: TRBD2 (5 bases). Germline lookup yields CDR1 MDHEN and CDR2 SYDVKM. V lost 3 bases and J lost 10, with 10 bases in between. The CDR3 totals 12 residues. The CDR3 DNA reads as TGTGCCAGCAGTTTCATGGGCGGGGAGCAGTTCTTC. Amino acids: CASSFMGGEQFF.

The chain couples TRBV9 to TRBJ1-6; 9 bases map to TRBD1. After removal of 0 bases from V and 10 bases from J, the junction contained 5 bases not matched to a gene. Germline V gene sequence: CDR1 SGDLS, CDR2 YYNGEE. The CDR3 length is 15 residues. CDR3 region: CASSVGDREGSPLHF. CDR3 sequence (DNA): TGTGCCAGCAGCGTAGGGGACAGGGAAGGGTCACCCCTCCACTTT. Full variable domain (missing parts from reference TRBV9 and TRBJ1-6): DSGVTQTPKHLITATGQRVTLRCSPRSGDLSVYWYQQSLDQGLQFLIQYYNGEERAKGNILERFSAQQFPDLHSELNLSSLELGDSALYFCASSVGDREGSPLHFGNGTRLTVT.

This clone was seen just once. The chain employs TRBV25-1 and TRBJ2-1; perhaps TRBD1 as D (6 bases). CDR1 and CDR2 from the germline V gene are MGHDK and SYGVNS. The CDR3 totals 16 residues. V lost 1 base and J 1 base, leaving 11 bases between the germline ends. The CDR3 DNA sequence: TGTGCCAGCAGTGAATTCCAGGGGAGTTCCTACAATGAGCAGTTCTTC. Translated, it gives CASSEFQGSSYNEQFF.

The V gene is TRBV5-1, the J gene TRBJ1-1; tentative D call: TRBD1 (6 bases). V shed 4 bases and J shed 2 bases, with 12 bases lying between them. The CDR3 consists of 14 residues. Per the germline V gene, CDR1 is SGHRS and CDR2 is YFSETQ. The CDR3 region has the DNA TGCGCCAGCAGCGTTACAGGGACCAACACTGAAGCTTTCTTT. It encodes CASSVTGTNTEAFF.